This is a list of T cell receptor beta chains from one sample in a study of blood T cell repertoires in COVID-19. Produced via immunoSEQ multiplex PCR; TCRdb's table is partial and in-frame only. The sample includes about 100,000 clones, about 80% of them seen just once. Sequenced material: peripheral blood. Source of these receptors: a woman aged 70-85 years with acute or convalescent COVID-19. Both conserved end residues are part of each CDR3. D genes are given only for firm matches. Not every row has a clone size; where given, it reads once, few, many or a size class.

cdr3_nt | cdr3_aa | clone_size | d_call | j_call | v_call
TGTGCCAGCAGCCAAAACCGGGGAACGGAGCAGTACTTC | CASSQNRGTEQYF | - | - | TRBJ2-7 | TRBV3-1/TRBV3-2
TGTGCCACCAGTGACGCTCAGGGGGCCCCGTCAAACGGGGAGCTGTTTTTT | CATSDAQGAPSNGELFF | once | TRBD1 | TRBJ2-2 | TRBV24-1
TGTGCCAGCCTGAGGACAGTTTGGAGGTGTTATGGCTACACCTTC | CASLRTVWRCYGYTF | - | - | TRBJ1-2 | TRBV21-1
TGTGCCAGCAGCCGGGGACAGAGCAATCAGCCCCAGCATTTT | CASSRGQSNQPQHF | - | TRBD1 | TRBJ1-5 | TRBV6-2/TRBV6-3
TGTGCCAGCAGCCAACCGGGGGTCGGTGGCTACACCTTC | CASSQPGVGGYTF | - | - | TRBJ1-2 | TRBV5-6
TGTGCCAGCAGTGGGTTGCAGGGAATGTACGGCTACACCTTC | CASSGLQGMYGYTF | - | - | TRBJ1-2 | TRBV2
TGTGCCAGCATTCTTACTCACCCAGGGTCGGGAAACACCATATATTTT | CASILTHPGSGNTIYF | - | - | TRBJ1-3 | TRBV6-6
TGTGCCAGCAGCGTTGCGGGGCGTGGGGCCAACGTCCTGACTTTC | CASSVAGRGANVLTF | - | - | TRBJ2-6 | TRBV14
TGTGCCAGCAGCACGCTAGCGGGTGCAGTCAATCAGCCCCAGCATTTT | CASSTLAGAVNQPQHF | - | - | TRBJ1-5 | TRBV28
TGTGCCAGCAGTTGGGGACAGGGAGCGACTGAAGCTTTCTTT | CASSWGQGATEAFF | few | TRBD1 | TRBJ1-1 | TRBV27
TGTGCCTGGGAGTTCAGGGAGGGGACTGAAGCTTTCTTT | CAWEFREGTEAFF | medium-sized | - | TRBJ1-1 | TRBV30
TGTGCCAGTAGTATCAGTCGACAGCTCCAAGAGACCCAGTACTTC | CASSISRQLQETQYF | - | - | TRBJ2-5 | TRBV19
TGTGCCTGGAGCATATTCCGGGACAGAGAAGCTTTCTTT | CAWSIFRDREAFF | - | TRBD1 | TRBJ1-1 | TRBV30
TGTGCCAGCACCGGACAGGGCTTTATCAATCAGCCCCAGCATTTT | CASTGQGFINQPQHF | - | TRBD1 | TRBJ1-5 | TRBV28
TGTGCCAGCAGCTTGGCCGGGGACTATGGCTACACCTTC | CASSLAGDYGYTF | - | - | TRBJ1-2 | TRBV5-4
TGTGCCAGCAGCTCCAGCCCAGGGGGCGGAGGTGGCTATGGCTACACCTTC | CASSSSPGGGGGYGYTF | once | TRBD1 | TRBJ1-2 | TRBV7-9
TGTGCCAGCAGTGAAGCCGGGACTAGACAAGAGACCCAGTACTTC | CASSEAGTRQETQYF | - | TRBD2 | TRBJ2-5 | TRBV2
TGTGCCAGCAGCGTAGGGAGCCCCTACGAGCAGTACTTC | CASSVGSPYEQYF | - | - | TRBJ2-7 | TRBV9
TGTGCCAGTAGTATTTTCGCACGGGGGGCCGAAAGAAACACCATATATTTT | CASSIFARGAERNTIYF | - | - | TRBJ1-3 | TRBV19
TGTGCCAGCAGTTTGGGAGGGAACCTGAACACTGAAGCTTTCTTT | CASSLGGNLNTEAFF | - | - | TRBJ1-1 | TRBV27
TGTGCCAGCAGGGGACTAAATGAAAGACTGTTTTTT | CASRGLNERLFF | - | - | TRBJ1-4 | TRBV2
TGTGCTAGTGGCCTCGTCGGCACAGATACGCAGTATTTT | CASGLVGTDTQYF | - | - | TRBJ2-3 | TRBV12-5
TGTGCCAGCAGCTTGTTCCGCAACGGGGGGAATCAGCCCCAGCATTTT | CASSLFRNGGNQPQHF | - | - | TRBJ1-5 | TRBV5-6
TGTGCCAGCTCAGCCCGGGACAGTCAAAATTCACCCCTCCACTTT | CASSARDSQNSPLHF | - | TRBD1 | TRBJ1-6 | TRBV18
TGTGCTAGTGGTTTGAGGAGGGGGTGGGGGGGGTATGGCTACACCTTC | CASGLRRGWGGYGYTF | - | - | TRBJ1-2 | TRBV12-5
TGTGCCAGTAGTATGGAGACTAGCGGGTACACAGATACGCAGTATTTT | CASSMETSGYTDTQYF | - | TRBD2 | TRBJ2-3 | TRBV19
TGCAGCGTTAGAGACAGAAATGGCTACACCTTC | CSVRDRNGYTF | - | - | TRBJ1-2 | TRBV29-1
TGTGCCAGCAGCTTGGGACAGGGTGGCGGCAATGAGCAGTTCTTC | CASSLGQGGGNEQFF | - | TRBD1 | TRBJ2-1 | TRBV7-8
TGTGCCAGCAGCCTAGGACTACTCGACACCGGGGAGCTGTTTTTT | CASSLGLLDTGELFF | - | - | TRBJ2-2 | TRBV7-2
TGTGCCAGCAGCCAAGGCCCACAACCTTCCTACGAGCAGTACTTC | CASSQGPQPSYEQYF | - | - | TRBJ2-7 | TRBV3-1/TRBV3-2
TGTGCCAGTAGTATAGATGCGGGGACGGCTATAATGGAAAACATTCAGTACTTC | CASSIDAGTAIMENIQYF | - | - | TRBJ2-4 | TRBV19
TGTGCCAGCAGCAAAGCTCAGGGGGAGGAGAAAGAAAAACTGTTTTTT | CASSKAQGEEKEKLFF | - | TRBD1 | TRBJ1-4 | TRBV5-4
TGTGCCAGCAGTGAAAGACAGGGGGTGTATCAGCCCCAGCATTTT | CASSERQGVYQPQHF | - | TRBD1 | TRBJ1-5 | TRBV6-1
TGTGCCAGCAGGACTACCGGAGCCGGGGAGCTGTTTTTT | CASRTTGAGELFF | - | - | TRBJ2-2 | TRBV7-9
TGCGCCAGCAGCTTGGGAGCAGGGGGAAACACTGAAGCTTTCTTT | CASSLGAGGNTEAFF | - | TRBD1 | TRBJ1-1 | TRBV5-1
TGTGCCAGCAGCTCGCACAGGGTCCTGAACACAGATACGCAGTATTTT | CASSSHRVLNTDTQYF | - | - | TRBJ2-3 | TRBV7-3
TGTGCCACCAGCAGAGATTTGACAGGGTGGCAGTTCTTC | CATSRDLTGWQFF | - | TRBD1 | TRBJ2-1 | TRBV15
TGTGCCAGCTCGCGGGGACCGACCAACGTCCTGACTTTC | CASSRGPTNVLTF | - | - | TRBJ2-6 | TRBV18
TGCGCCAGCACCACCTCCGGGACAGGGGGCACTGAAGCTTTCTTT | CASTTSGTGGTEAFF | - | TRBD1 | TRBJ1-1 | TRBV5-1
TGTGCCAGTAGTATCCAGGGCACCAAGAACACTGAAGCTTTCTTT | CASSIQGTKNTEAFF | few | - | TRBJ1-1 | TRBV19
TGTGCCAGCAGTCCAGCGGGCCGGGAAAACATTCAGTACTTC | CASSPAGRENIQYF | - | - | TRBJ2-4 | TRBV14
TGTGCCAGCAGCTTAGTTCTAGATGGCTACACCTTC | CASSLVLDGYTF | - | - | TRBJ1-2 | TRBV7-9
TGTGCCAGCAGCCGGGACAGCGGACCCGGGGAGCTGTTTTTT | CASSRDSGPGELFF | - | TRBD1 | TRBJ2-2 | TRBV6-2/TRBV6-3
TGTGCCAGCAGCTTATATGGGACAGGCGTATTCATCTATGGCTACACCTTC | CASSLYGTGVFIYGYTF | - | TRBD1 | TRBJ1-2 | TRBV13
TGCGCCAGCAGCCCCCTTCTATCCATGAACACTGAAGCTTTCTTT | CASSPLLSMNTEAFF | - | - | TRBJ1-1 | TRBV5-1
TGTGCCAGCACCTCCAGGGAGGGGAATTCGCCCCTCCACTTT | CASTSREGNSPLHF | - | - | TRBJ1-6 | TRBV6-5